The TCR beta chain described here comes from a study of glioma-infiltrating T cells after dendritic cell vaccination. Study in general: Autologous tumor lysate was loaded overnight onto monocyte-derived dendritic cells grown less than 8 days with IL-4 and GM-CSF.

The method was immunoSEQ multiplex PCR; TCRdb's version includes in-frame clones alone and lacks a portion of them. The sample consists of over 90,000 clones, 70% to 90% of them appearing once. The sample holds one count of this clone. The CDR3 sequence is 15 residues long. Per the germline V gene, CDR1 is SGHRS and CDR2 is YFSETQ. Between the trimmed V and J ends, which lost 6 bases and 4 bases, there was a span of 18 bases. The sequencing here drew on blood, taken before dendritic cell vaccination. This sequence joins TRBV5-1 and TRBJ2-3, with D possibly being TRBD2 (5 bases). This TCR came from a human donor with glioblastoma. The CDR3 DNA reads as TGCGCCAGCACCCAGCGAGGAGGTACCGCAGATACGCAGTATTTT. Translated, it gives CASTQRGGTADTQYF.